The 9 T cell receptor beta chains presented below share a single source sample, sequenced in a study of a mutant IDH1 vaccine in newly diagnosed glioma. Their specific antigens are unknown. Time point given: week 5, during vaccination. The content of each vaccine dose was 300 ug of mutant IDH1 20-mer peptide, and topical imiquimod accompanied it. Sequencing used immunoSEQ multiplex PCR; TCRdb keeps in-frame clones, though not all of them. The sample records around 58,000 clones, 75% to 85% being singletons. This specimen consisted of PBMCs, obtained from a glioma patient whose treatment included an IDH1 peptide vaccine. All receptors derive from a man between 25 and 39 years old with glioma.

The J gene is TRBJ1-1, the V gene TRBV18, with D maybe TRBD1 (6 bases). Germline V gene sequence: CDR1 KGHSH, CDR2 LQKENI. V gave up 4 bases and J gave up 3 bases, with 12 bases separating them. This CDR3 spans 14 amino acids. The CDR3 is CASSQTYRDTEAFF. CDR3 bases: TGTGCCAGCTCACAAACATACAGGGACACTGAAGCTTTCTTT.

V and J are TRBV10-2 and TRBJ2-5; tentatively, D is TRBD2 (6 bases). This CDR3 has 12 residues. V was clipped by 5 bases and J by 3 bases, with 7 bases between them. Germline loops: CDR1 WSHSY, CDR2 SAAADI. The CDR3 protein is CASSTSKETQYF. CDR3 sequence (DNA): TGCGCCAGCAGTACTAGCAAAGAGACCCAGTACTTC.

The chain joins TRBV30 to TRBJ1-2; the match to TRBD1 covers 10 bases. V was pared by 4 bases and J by 4 bases, with 12 bases of the junction left unmatched. This CDR3 has 16 amino acids. CDR1 is GTSNPN, CDR2 SVGIG, per germline (reference sequence). CDR3 loop: CAWIRTGGEPFYGYTF. In nucleotides, the CDR3 is TGTGCCTGGATCCGGACAGGGGGTGAACCCTTCTATGGCTACACCTTC.

The rearrangement uses TRBV6-1 and TRBJ2-7; D uncertain. The CDR3 has 15 residues. V gave up 8 bases and J gave up 0 bases, with 17 bases separating them. CDR1 is MNHNS, CDR2 SASEGT, per germline. The CDR3 loop is CASFPPSRVSYEQYF. As DNA, the CDR3 is TGTGCCAGCTTCCCCCCCTCCCGGGTCTCCTACGAGCAGTACTTC.

This chain uses TRBV5-1 with TRBJ1-6, with 12 bases that match TRBD1. Per germline, CDR1 SGHRS and CDR2 YFSETQ. V lost 3 bases and J lost 0; bases outside the gene matches: 7. This CDR3 has 19 amino acids. The chain's CDR3 is CASSSGTGGRSSYNSPLHF. The DNA of the CDR3 is TGCGCCAGCAGCTCCGGGACAGGGGGCAGGAGCTCCTATAATTCACCCCTCCACTTT. Together with reference TRBV5-1 and TRBJ1-6, the CDR3 gives the full variable domain: KAGVTQTPRYLIKTRGQQVTLSCSPISGHRSVSWYQQTPGQGLQFLFEYFSETQRNKGNFPGRFSGRQFSNSRSEMNVSTLELGDSALYLCASSSGTGGRSSYNSPLHFGNGTRLTVT.

V is TRBV6-5 and J is TRBJ1-1; D not certain. Looked up from germline, CDR1 is MNHEY and CDR2 is SVGAGI. V was pared by 2 bases and J by 0 bases, with 10 bases between. This CDR3 contains 15 residues. CDR3 in DNA: TGTGCCAGCAGTTACGGTCGGCGAATGAACACTGAAGCTTTCTTT. Translating it yields CASSYGRRMNTEAFF.

The J gene is TRBJ2-1, the V gene TRBV4-2; D call uncertain. The V gene lost 0 bases and the J gene lost 3 bases, with 15 bases spanning the gap. Germline lookup yields CDR1 LGHNA and CDR2 YNFKEQ. The CDR3 runs to 17 residues. Here the CDR3 DNA reads TGTGCCAGCAGCCAAGACGGGTATCGAAACCGCTACAATGAGCAGTTCTTC. As protein: CASSQDGYRNRYNEQFF.

The chain recombines TRBV28 with TRBJ1-6, with 7 bases fitting TRBD1. Germline loops: CDR1 MDHEN, CDR2 SYDVKM. The CDR3 totals 17 residues. Losses at the gene ends were 7 bases for V and 6 bases for J; bases not matched to a gene: 15. This chain's CDR3 is CASTRGAGGFGNSPLHF. The CDR3 nucleotides read TGTGCCAGCACTCGAGGGGCAGGGGGTTTCGGTAATTCACCCCTCCACTTT.

This rearrangement joins TRBV7-6 to TRBJ2-7, with 7 bases fitting TRBD1. Germline-derived CDR1 and CDR2 are SGHVS and FNYEAQ. The ends lost 5 bases at V and 3 bases at J; junction bases unmatched: 1. CDR3 length equals 12 residues. The DNA of the CDR3 is TGTGCCAGCAGCCGACAGGGCTACGAGCAGTACTTC. This translates into CASSRQGYEQYF. Combining the CDR3 with reference TRBV7-6 and TRBJ2-7 gives the whole variable domain GAGVSQSPRYKVTKRGQDVALRCDPISGHVSLYWYRQALGQGPEFLTYFNYEAQQDKSGLPNDRFSAERPEGSISTLTIQRTEQRDSAMYRCASSRQGYEQYFGPGTRLTVT.